This entry features one T cell receptor (beta chain) sequence. It lacks a known antigen. One base away there is no much larger clone; base qualities are not given. This sample was included in a study of T cells in localized non-small cell lung cancer (dated by TCRdb to 2019 to 2021). With regard to the full study: Comparing tumors with uninvolved tumor-adjacent lungs, the study looked at the T cell repertoires of 200 to 250 patients with early-stage NSCLC. The cohort consisted of around 250 treatment-naive NSCLC patients whose localized lung tumors had been resected. Of the NSCLC patients, 120 to 150 were male and approximately 97 were female, and the mean age was approximately 64 years. Results and caveats for the whole study, not just this receptor: A median of approximately 57 of the top 100 tumor clones were detected in paired uninvolved adjacent lung, and around 30 of these tumor clones were also found among the top 100 clones of the paired uninvolved adjacent lung. Longer overall survival was associated with higher blood T cell density, whereas shorter survival was associated with higher adjacent-lung clonality. Uninvolved tumor-adjacent lung showed the highest T cell clonality, higher than tumor, which suggests more focused antigenic responses in the adjacent lung. Multi-region tumor sequencing was not performed, so intratumor heterogeneity could not be excluded. Because of the exploratory design, TCR variables were selected using unadjusted p-values without false-discovery rate correction.

At diagnosis, tumor, uninvolved tumor-adjacent lung and peripheral blood were collected and then preserved as a mix of FFPE and fresh-frozen material. Blood samples were analyzed as peripheral blood mononuclear cells for TCR repertoire profiling. The immunoSEQ Assay was used to sequence TCR beta CDR3 regions from DNA. The original methods were these. To compute T cell density, TCR beta template counts were normalized to usable DNA, which was estimated by amplifying housekeeping genes. Richness was estimated with the preseqR package, extrapolating to 400,000 templates for PBMC samples and 120,000 templates for tissue samples. Clonality was defined as one minus Pielou's evenness. To identify tissue-enriched TCRs, differential abundance testing was run on productive amino-acid clonotypes with a minimum total count of 5 and an alpha of 0.1. The Jaccard Index and the Morisita Overlap Index were used to measure repertoire overlap between compartments. GLIPH grouped TCR beta CDR3s together with public tetramer-defined viral CDR3s, and a viral motif had to include at least three viral sequences and show V-gene enrichment. TCRdb provides this immuneACCESS table in a form limited to in-frame rearrangements. Some clones are lacking; in checked studies, under half of them reflect an unresolved V gene, and why the rest are absent is not known. The V and J calls and clone size come from that table; D and trimming were worked out from the DNA. The sample profile shows 45,000 or so clones; 90% to 95% of them were found once. In total, the top ten clones hold about 10% of the sample.

The CDR3 starts with the cysteine, ends with the phenylalanine, and has 18 residues. Only the CDR3 DNA stays, 54 bases, in frame from base 1. The germline V gene (reference sequence) yields SEHNR for CDR1 and FQNEAQ for CDR2. Trimmed from V: 1 base; trimmed from J: 0 bases; junction bases lacking a gene match: 9. The sequence was obtained from a woman aged 35 to 70 with stage II lung adenocarcinoma. Here the sequenced sample was PBMCs, taken before any cancer treatment. In this chain, TRBV7-9 is recombined with TRBJ2-7, with TRBD2 identical over 10 junction bases. The DNA reads as follows: TGTGCCAGCAGCTTAGGGGGCCTAGCGGGAGTAAACTCCTACGAGCAGTACTTC. Its coded protein is CASSLGGLAGVNSYEQYF.